This TCR beta chain is drawn from a study of T cell responses to AZD1222 COVID-19 vaccine. Findings of the study overall: Repertoire samples came only from after the peak T cell response.

The repertoire was sequenced with immunoSEQ multiplex PCR; TCRdb's copy has only in-frame clones and lacks some. The repertoire holds under 95,000 clones, with 87% as singletons. As regards this clone: The antigen is not known.

The sequence came from an adult who received the AZD1222 COVID-19 vaccine. Sample: peripheral blood, taken 28 days after the second AZD1222 dose.

CDR3 nucleotide sequence: TGTGCCAGCAGTTTAGGTGGGGGGGCGGGTGGCTACACCTTC. Its protein is CASSLGGGAGGYTF. J is TRBJ1-2 and V is TRBV27; perhaps TRBD1 as D (6 bases). Between the trimmed V and J ends, which lost 2 bases and 7 bases, there was a span of 14 bases. This CDR3 spans 14 amino acids. Germline CDR1 MNHEY, CDR2 SMNVEV (reference sequence).